This T cell receptor beta chain came from a study of shared clonotypes between healthy human individuals. The CDR3 sequence is 13 residues long. Germline CDR1 MDHEN, CDR2 SYDVKM. V gave up 3 bases and J gave up 5 bases, with 8 bases separating them. Profiling relied on immunoSEQ multiplex PCR, and the TCRdb table lists in-frame clones only, not all of them. The table includes about 580,000 clones, more than 95% detected once. In the naive CD8 group, cells lacked CD45RO and were positively selected for CCR7, so terminally differentiated effector memory CD45RA+ cells were left out. The source is a man aged 30-40 years in good health. Sequencing input: naive CD8+ T cells sorted from blood. The chain has TRBV28 and TRBJ2-1, with a tentative D call TRBD2 (5 bases). The CDR3 protein is CASSFRRDNEQFF. The DNA for the CDR3 is TGTGCCAGCAGTTTTCGGCGGGACAATGAGCAGTTCTTC.